These 14 T cell receptor beta chains came from one sample sequenced in a study of blood T cell repertoires in COVID-19 (dated by TCRdb to 2020 to 2021). Library creation used the immunoSEQ multiplex PCR assay. TCRdb carries this immuneACCESS record with in-frame sequences only. Its versions omit some clonotypes, under half of them owing to an unresolved V gene in the studies checked, with the rest unexplained. The sample records over 200,000 clones, around 87% of which are singletons. Over 2% of the sample goes to the ten largest clones. The material sequenced was peripheral blood. These receptors were taken from a woman in her 50s with acute or convalescent COVID-19.

The J gene is TRBJ2-5, the V gene TRBV6-5, with 7 bases aligning to TRBD2. The J segment lost 11 bases and the V segment lost 3 bases, leaving 3 bases of the junction unmatched. This CDR3 has 11 residues. The germline gives CDR1 MNHEY, CDR2 SVGAGI. CDR3 DNA: TGTGCCAGCAGTTATGGACTAGTACAGTACTTC. Its protein is CASSYGLVQYF.

The V call is TRBV7-2, the J call TRBJ2-7; weak D call: TRBD2 (6 bases). Germline CDR1 SGHTA, CDR2 FQGNSA. The V and J ends lost 5 bases and 2 bases respectively, with 13 bases between them. The CDR3 extends over 14 amino acids. The CDR3 is CASSPRTGAYEQYF. As DNA, the CDR3 is TGTGCCAGCAGCCCTCGGACGGGAGCCTACGAGCAGTACTTC.

CDR3 sequence: CASSKTGDGYTF. As DNA, the CDR3 is TGTGCCAGCAGCAAGACAGGGGATGGCTACACCTTC. The genes are TRBV12-3 or TRBV12-4 and TRBJ1-2; 8 bases fit TRBD1. V was pared by 6 bases and J by 6 bases, with 3 bases of the junction left unmatched. This CDR3 is built from 12 residues.

The V call is TRBV6-5, the J call TRBJ2-1, with D unclear. Deletions cut 7 bases from V and 3 bases from J, with 4 bases between. The CDR3 extends over 11 amino acids. CDR1 is MNHEY, CDR2 SVGAGI, per germline. Here the CDR3 reads CASNIYNEQFF. For the CDR3, the DNA is TGTGCCAGCAATATCTACAATGAGCAGTTCTTC.

This chain connects TRBV28 to TRBJ2-1, with D tentatively TRBD2 (6 bases). The CDR3 contains 16 residues. V lost 8 bases, J lost 8 bases, and 25 bases lay in between. The germline gives CDR1 MDHEN, CDR2 SYDVKM. CDR3 DNA sequence: TGTGCCAGCGGGGCAGCCGGGACTTTGTTCTTCCATGAGCAGTTCTTC. This gives the protein CASGAAGTLFFHEQFF.

This chain links TRBV7-2 with TRBJ1-4; D is unclear. The germline V gene encodes CDR1 SGHTA and CDR2 FQGNSA. CDR3 length: 17 residues. Trimming stripped 3 bases from V and 3 bases from J, with 17 bases between. The CDR3 sequence: CASSLRGRERANEKLFF. CDR3 nucleotides: TGTGCCAGCAGCTTGCGGGGAAGGGAGCGAGCTAATGAAAAACTGTTTTTT.

J is TRBJ1-1 and V is TRBV5-4; possible D gene TRBD1, 5 bases. The CDR3 loop spans 13 amino acids. Germline values: CDR1 SGHNT, CDR2 YYREEE (reference sequence). V lost 1 base and J 6 bases, leaving 10 bases between the germline ends. CDR3 in DNA: TGTGCCAGCAGCTTGAGGGGTGGGGCTGAAGCTTTCTTT. Amino acids: CASSLRGGAEAFF.

This chain connects TRBV24-1 to TRBJ1-5, with D perhaps TRBD1 (6 bases). This CDR3 comprises 14 residues. V was cut by 7 bases and J by 3 bases, with 12 bases left in between. Germline CDR1 and CDR2: KGHDR and SFDVKD. The CDR3 nucleotides read TGTGCCACCAGCGACAGGTTTTCCAATCAGCCCCAGCATTTT. As protein: CATSDRFSNQPQHF.

This clone has only one observation. The rearrangement joins TRBV11-2 to TRBJ2-7; TRBD1 aligns across 10 bases. The CDR3 is 15 amino acids. Germline-derived CDR1 and CDR2 are SGHAT and FQNNGV. V dropped 8 bases and J dropped 5; count of bases not matched to a gene: 12. The CDR3 here is CASGSIRQGAHEQYF. The CDR3 coding sequence is TGTGCCAGCGGCTCGATAAGACAGGGGGCCCACGAGCAGTACTTC.

This chain connects TRBV12-3 or TRBV12-4 to TRBJ1-1; D unclear. Trimming left V 6 bases short and J 1 base short, with 9 bases between. This CDR3 has 13 amino acids. The CDR3 region is CASRATPNTEAFF. The CDR3 region has the DNA TGTGCCAGCAGGGCGACACCGAACACTGAAGCTTTCTTT.

The chain employs TRBV5-1 and TRBJ2-7, with 8 nucleotides matching TRBD2. Germline values: CDR1 SGHRS, CDR2 YFSETQ. The CDR3 is 15 amino acids. J was trimmed by 2 bases and V by 0 bases; bases with no gene match: 4. The CDR3 bases are TGCGCCAGCAGCTTGGTGGGACTAGGTCCCTACGAGCAGTACTTC. Residues: CASSLVGLGPYEQYF. Full variable domain (rest looked up from reference TRBV5-1 and TRBJ2-7): KAGVTQTPRYLIKTRGQQVTLSCSPISGHRSVSWYQQTPGQGLQFLFEYFSETQRNKGNFPGRFSGRQFSNSRSEMNVSTLELGDSALYLCASSLVGLGPYEQYFGPGTRLTVT.

The V call is TRBV6-5, the J call TRBJ2-1, with D hard to call. With 7 bases removed from V and 4 bases from J, the gap between germline ends came to 8 bases. This CDR3 is 12 amino acids long. The germline V gene encodes CDR1 MNHEY and CDR2 SVGAGI. CDR3 region: CASKAAYNEQFF. The CDR3 DNA follows: TGTGCCAGCAAGGCGGCTTACAATGAGCAGTTCTTC.

The chain is built from TRBV28 and TRBJ2-7, with a tentative D call TRBD2 (7 bases). The CDR3 has 15 residues. V lost 4 bases and J 5 bases, leaving 18 bases between the germline ends. The germline V gene has CDR1 MDHEN and CDR2 SYDVKM. CDR3 in DNA: TGTGCCAGCAGTTCCCCCGGGGGGCGGGGAAACGAGCAGTACTTC. Its translation is CASSSPGGRGNEQYF.

This clone came up a few times. The chain employs TRBV29-1 and TRBJ1-1, with D unresolved. In germline, CDR1 is SQVTM, CDR2 ANQGSEA. Deletions cut 3 bases from V and 7 bases from J, with 12 bases between. The CDR3 loop spans 12 amino acids. The CDR3 nucleotides are TGCAGCGTTGAGTTTGGGCGAAATGAAGCTTTCTTT. Its protein is CSVEFGRNEAFF. Complete variable domain (other parts from reference TRBV29-1 and TRBJ1-1): SAVISQKPSRDICQRGTSLTIQCQVDSQVTMMFWYRQQPGQSLTLIATANQGSEATYESGFVIDKFPISRPNLTFSTLTVSNMSPEDSSIYLCSVEFGRNEAFFGQGTRLTVV.